This TCR beta chain originates from a study of T-cell reconstitution after alpha-beta-depleted transplantation in children. Study-level findings and limits: T cells produced anew were the main source of T-cell counts and diversity one year after transplant.

This clonotype turned up a few times. Its antigen is undetermined. Per germline, CDR1 SQVTM and CDR2 ANQGSEA. The CDR3 runs 15 residues. Trimming removed 6 bases at V and 4 bases at J, with 19 bases between. Unique molecular identifiers were incorporated when the TCRbeta library was constructed. TCRdb called the PCR reads again in MiXCR, with one record for every CDR3 protein. The table has 530,000 or so distinct CDR3 sequences, 20% to 30% seen once. The sequencing used PBMCs, collected before TCRalphabeta/CD19-depleted stem cell transplant. The chain combines TRBV29-1 with TRBJ2-1; D is unresolved. The sequence was collected from a boy younger than two with Wiskott-Aldrich syndrome, due to receive a stem cell transplant. CDR3 protein: CSVPLIRRPYNEQFF. As DNA, the CDR3 is TGCAGCGTGCCCCTAATTAGGCGCCCATACAATGAGCAGTTCTTC.